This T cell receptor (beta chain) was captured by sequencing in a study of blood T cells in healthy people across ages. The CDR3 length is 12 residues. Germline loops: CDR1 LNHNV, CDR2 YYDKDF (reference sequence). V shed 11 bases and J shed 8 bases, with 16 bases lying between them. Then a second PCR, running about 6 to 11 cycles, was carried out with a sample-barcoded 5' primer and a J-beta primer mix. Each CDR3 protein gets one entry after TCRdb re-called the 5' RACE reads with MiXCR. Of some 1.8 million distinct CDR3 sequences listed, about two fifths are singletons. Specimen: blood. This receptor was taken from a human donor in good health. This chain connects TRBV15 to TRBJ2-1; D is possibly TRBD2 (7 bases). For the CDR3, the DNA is TGTGCCGCCCGGGGGGCGGGCGATGAGCAGTTCTTC. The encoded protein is CAARGAGDEQFF.